The entry that follows covers one TCR beta chain sequence. Its antigen is not known. TCRdb's table, derived via immunoSEQ multiplex PCR, lists solely in-frame clones and lacks some. The data show about 1.5 million clones, with approximately 98% seen just once and approximately 0.45% held by the top ten. CDR1 is SGHRS and CDR2 is YFSETQ in the germline V gene. CDR3 size: 13 residues. V lost 0 bases to trimming and J lost 8 bases, with 11 bases between them. This record comes from a study of shared clonotypes between healthy human individuals. Everyone who donated was a Caucasian adult who lived in Nashville, Tennessee. Study-wide points: Shared clonotypes: about 5% naive CD4, about 3.3% naive CD8, roughly 2.4% memory CD4, 0.4% to 0.45% memory CD8. Naive subsets, compared against memory subsets, generally had larger estimated richness values. Sorted-subset samples were not fully sequenced, rarefaction indicated.

This TCR came from a man aged 25 to 45 in good health. Sequencing was carried out using naive CD4+ T cells sorted from blood. The subset here: CD45RA+ positively selected. This rearrangement joins TRBV5-1 to TRBJ1-2, with unresolved D. DNA of the CDR3: TGCGCCAGCAGCTTGGAAGCTCCCGGAGGCTACACCTTC. It codes for CASSLEAPGGYTF.